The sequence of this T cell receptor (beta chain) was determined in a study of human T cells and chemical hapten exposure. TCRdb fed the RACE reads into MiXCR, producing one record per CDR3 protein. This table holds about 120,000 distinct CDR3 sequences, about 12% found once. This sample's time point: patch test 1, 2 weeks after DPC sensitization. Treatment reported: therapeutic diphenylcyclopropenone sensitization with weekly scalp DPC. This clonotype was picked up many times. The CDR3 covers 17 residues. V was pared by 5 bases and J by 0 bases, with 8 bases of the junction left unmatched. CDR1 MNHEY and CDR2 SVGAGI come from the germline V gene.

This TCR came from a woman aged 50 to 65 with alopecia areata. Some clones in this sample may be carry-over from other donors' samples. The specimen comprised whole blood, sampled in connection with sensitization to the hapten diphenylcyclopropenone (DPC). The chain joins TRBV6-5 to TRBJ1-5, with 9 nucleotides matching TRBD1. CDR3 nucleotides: TGTGCCAGCAGTCGAGGGACAGGGCTACATAGCAATCAGCCCCAGCATTTT. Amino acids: CASSRGTGLHSNQPQHF.